The entry below gives a single TCR beta chain sequence along with its context. Its antigen is still unknown. The data were taken from a study of T cells in Graves' hyperthyroidism and ophthalmopathy. The study, taken as a whole, reports: Expanded thyroid clonotypes (above 0.001) were mostly also found in blood.

Patients aged 18 to 65 had newly diagnosed hyperthyroidism of under 2 months' duration. RNA transcripts yielded amplified TCR beta CDR3 regions. TCR CDR3 underwent first-round RT-PCR with the HTBI primer set. TCRdb analysed the multiplex PCR reads with MiXCR anew, one entry per CDR3 protein. The sample yields around 440,000 distinct CDR3 sequences, 15% to 18% seen once. Sequencing was carried out using blood. This clonotype originated in a woman under 30 with Graves' hyperthyroidism.

In nucleotides, the CDR3 is TGTGCCATCAAAGGACAGGGTATCTCAGATACGCAGTATTTT. This gives the protein CAIKGQGISDTQYF. V gene TRBV10-3 combines with J gene TRBJ2-3, with 8 bases identical to TRBD1. Unmatched junction bases numbered 7, after V lost 7 bases and J lost 4 bases. There are 14 residues in the CDR3. CDR1 is ENHRY and CDR2 is SYGVKD in the germline V gene.